These T cell receptor beta chains were read from a single sample in a study of post-analysis software for immune sequencing data. TCRdb recomputed calls from the PCR reads with MiXCR, one row per CDR3 protein. Of a few hundred thousand distinct CDR3 sequences detected, 34% appear once; the ten largest clones hold 6%. What was sequenced was blood. All receptors derive from a girl younger than 18 with multiple sclerosis. Each CDR3 is given with its conserved first and last residue.

J	V	CDR3
TRBJ2-7	TRBV29-1	CSVEGAPEQYF
TRBJ2-1	TRBV5-4	CASSLVGRGLARYEQFF
TRBJ2-7	TRBV11-1	CASSLSLDEQYF
TRBJ1-2	TRBV5-1	CASSQTNRVYGYTF
TRBJ2-3	TRBV20-1	CSARDPQEVPAPDTQYF
TRBJ1-1	TRBV7-9	CASSLEEYTEAFF
TRBJ1-2	TRBV15	CATSSRRIDYGYTF
TRBJ2-1	TRBV6-5	CAGRRDFSSYNEQFF
TRBJ2-3	TRBV5-1	CASRGGGPEDTQYF
TRBJ2-7	TRBV20-1	CSVRKGHPYF
-	TRBV9	CASSVEAGGPYEQYF
TRBJ1-5	TRBV19	CASSAPTGQGHQPQHF
TRBJ2-1	TRBV3-1	CASSHGQDSYNEQFF
TRBJ1-1	TRBV12-3/TRBV12-4	CASAYRGTEAFF
TRBJ2-5	TRBV2	CASGRGRETQYF
TRBJ2-5	TRBV6-6	CASSYAGTATSEETQYF
TRBJ2-1	TRBV3-1	CASSQVGRGQFF
TRBJ1-1	TRBV25-1	CASEPSRQGTEAFF
TRBJ2-5	TRBV12-3/TRBV12-4	CASSLGVGTGLLETQYF
TRBJ2-5	TRBV29-1	CSVEGLAGGKQETQYF
TRBJ2-2	TRBV7-8	CASRPQRVNTGELFF
TRBJ2-3	TRBV9	CASTWTAGHADTQYF
TRBJ2-3	TRBV7-6	CASSLGGGFTADTQYF
TRBJ2-1	TRBV29-1	CSVVGGTSGAYNEQFF
TRBJ2-5	TRBV28	CAISRGRETQYF
TRBJ2-1	TRBV27	CASSFLTTSSNEQFF
TRBJ2-7	TRBV4-2	CASSLHRVSYEQYF
TRBJ2-1	TRBV29-1	CSVPSGGVAGGTFF
-	TRBV7-9	CASSPKGTGGWLDIQYF
TRBJ2-7	TRBV29-1	CSVEGQAYEQYF
TRBJ2-5	TRBV29-1	CSVSARQETQYF
TRBJ2-1	TRBV5-1	CASSLGQGWDEQFF
TRBJ2-5	TRBV7-2	CAGSKGLAGSVAQYF
TRBJ2-1	TRBV6-6	CALEKDNEQFF
TRBJ2-1	TRBV6-5	CASSSSAGARNEQFF
TRBJ2-1	TRBV29-1	CSVDQYMGQFF
TRBJ2-2	TRBV7-3	CASSPHSGELFF
TRBJ1-5	TRBV4-1	CASSQIGQGLNQPQHF
TRBJ2-3	TRBV20-1	CSAREGTSNTQYF
TRBJ2-5	TRBV14	CASSQRLAQGETQYF
TRBJ2-7	TRBV2	CASSEYGQGDYEQYF
TRBJ1-5	TRBV10-3	CAISESSVGSNQPQHF
TRBJ2-1	TRBV5-1	CASSPTGVSYNEQFF
TRBJ2-1	TRBV5-1	CASSFVGGGAYNEQFF
TRBJ2-1	TRBV10-2	CASSGSGGRGEQFF
TRBJ2-1	TRBV7-9	CASSLNQGGSYNEQFF
TRBJ2-7	TRBV20-1	CSAGDNRGLAEQYF
TRBJ2-1	TRBV6-8	CASSRPYDRGHLTNEQFF
TRBJ1-1	TRBV7-2	CASSFMNTEAFF
TRBJ2-1	TRBV12-3/TRBV12-4	CASSLAGGPEQFF